These 32 T cell receptor beta chains were sequenced from one sample in a study of vaccination effects on CD4 cells after COVID-19. The culture ran for about eleven days before CD4+ T cells were isolated. Every participant took two doses of the BNT162b2 or mRNA-1273 vaccine. Their target antigens are unknown. The data were produced by immunoSEQ multiplex PCR, yet TCRdb's version contains in-frame clones alone and is incomplete. The sample lists 45,000 to 60,000 clones, 55% to 75% seen once, with about 7% in the top ten. Sample: CD4+ T cells from PBMCs cultured without peptide, taken after COVID-19 vaccination. These TCRs come from a human donor who received a COVID-19 vaccine.

The chain carries TRBV27 and TRBJ1-1; 7 bases are a match to TRBD1. The CDR3 is made up of 14 amino acids. Germline lookup yields CDR1 MNHEY and CDR2 SMNVEV (reference sequence). With 4 bases clipped from V and 4 bases from J, the junction kept 6 bases outside the gene matches. The CDR3 protein is CASSSRGRSTEAFF. The CDR3 DNA is TGTGCCAGCAGTTCCAGGGGGAGAAGCACTGAAGCTTTCTTT.

The chain joins TRBV6-4 to TRBJ2-5; D perhaps matches TRBD2 (6 bases). V was trimmed by 6 bases and J by 4 bases, leaving 12 bases between them. The CDR3 has 13 residues. From germline, CDR1 is MRHNA and CDR2 SNTAGT. CDR3 sequence: CASSRGIGETQYF. Written as DNA, the CDR3 is TGTGCCAGCAGCCGGGGGATCGGAGAGACCCAGTACTTC.

The chain links TRBV12-3 or TRBV12-4 to TRBJ1-5, with a tentative D call TRBD1 (6 bases). The CDR3 has 13 residues. Trimming stripped 5 bases from V and 7 bases from J, with 12 bases between. The CDR3 loop reads CASSVQGGQPQHF. As DNA, the CDR3 is TGTGCCAGCAGTGTACAGGGAGGGCAGCCCCAGCATTTT.

The V call is TRBV6-5, the J call TRBJ1-1; D not certain. V was trimmed by 6 bases and J by 3 bases, leaving 17 bases between them. The CDR3 contains 15 residues. CDR1 is MNHEY and CDR2 is SVGAGI in the germline V gene. Here the CDR3 reads CASSRHNQPDTEAFF. CDR3 sequence (DNA): TGTGCCAGCAGCCGACATAATCAACCGGACACTGAAGCTTTCTTT.

This chain links TRBV5-1 with TRBJ1-1, with TRBD1 matching over 7 bases. The CDR3 is 14 amino acids. CDR1 and CDR2 (germline): SGHRS, YFSETQ. Trimming removed 3 bases from V and 2 bases from J; junction bases left unmatched: 4. The chain's CDR3 is CASSSGQTNTEAFF. The CDR3 coding sequence is TGCGCCAGCAGCTCGGGACAGACAAACACTGAAGCTTTCTTT.

Notes on this clone: One junction end disagrees with the germline gene, perhaps due to a read error. The chain joins TRBV12-3 or TRBV12-4 to TRBJ1-5; tentative D call: TRBD1 (5 bases). The CDR3 contains 13 residues. CDR3 nucleotide sequence: TGTGCCAGCAGAAGCACAGGCAACCAGCCCCAGCATTTT. It yields the protein CASRSTGNQPQHF.

The chain links TRBV5-1 to TRBJ1-3, with D possibly TRBD1 on 5 matching bases. Trimming shortened V by 0 bases and J by 6 bases, and 13 bases separated the two germline ends. CDR3 length: 15 amino acids. Germline-derived CDR1 and CDR2 are SGHRS and YFSETQ. In nucleotides, the CDR3 is TGCGCCAGCAGCTTGGCGCCAGGGAGCGCAAACACCATATATTTT. This gives the protein CASSLAPGSANTIYF.

This clone was counted a single time. The chain employs TRBV5-1 and TRBJ1-1; 7 positions match TRBD1. The V segment lost 3 bases and the J segment 1 base; nucleotides outside the gene matches: 12. Germline V gene sequence: CDR1 SGHRS, CDR2 YFSETQ. The CDR3 contains 17 residues. The CDR3 sequence: CASSSLYRGIGNTEAFF. DNA for the CDR3: TGCGCCAGCAGCTCCCTATACAGGGGAATAGGGAACACTGAAGCTTTCTTT.

This chain uses TRBV6-2 or TRBV6-3 with TRBJ2-1; no clear D. V was cut by 2 bases and J by 15 bases, with 11 bases left in between. There are 11 residues in the CDR3. Germline-derived CDR1 and CDR2 are MNHEY and SVGEGT. In nucleotides, the CDR3 is TGTGCCAGCAGTTACAGGGTCTGGGTGTTCTTC. Protein product: CASSYRVWVFF.

The J gene is TRBJ1-6, the V gene TRBV27; the D gene is possibly TRBD1 (5 bases). Germline V gene sequence: CDR1 MNHEY, CDR2 SMNVEV (reference sequence). The V end was cut by 2 bases, the J end by 10 bases, with 12 bases between. This CDR3 comprises 14 residues. CDR3 residues: CASSLGGPGSPLHF. DNA of the CDR3: TGTGCCAGCAGTTTAGGGGGTCCAGGATCACCCCTCCACTTT.

The chain couples TRBV3-1 (or the pseudogene TRBV3-2) to TRBJ1-1; 8 nucleotides line up with TRBD1. Unmatched junction bases numbered 9, after V lost 1 base and J lost 8 bases. Germline V CDR1 and CDR2: LGHDT, YNNKEL (reference sequence). CDR3 size: 15 residues. The CDR3 coding sequence is TGTGCCAGCAGCCAAGGTAACAGGGGGAGTTCGGAAGCTTTCTTT. This encodes CASSQGNRGSSEAFF.

The gene calls are TRBV5-1 and TRBJ1-1, with no clear D. The V end was cut by 4 bases, the J end by 7 bases, with 14 bases between. This CDR3 has 13 amino acids. CDR1 and CDR2 (germline): SGHRS, YFSETQ. In DNA, the CDR3 is TGCGCCAGCAGCCCTCGGCGCTTGAGTGAAGCTTTCTTT. It is translated as CASSPRRLSEAFF.

The rearrangement links TRBV27 to TRBJ2-3, with 7 bases aligning to TRBD2. V shed 5 bases and J 6 bases; nucleotides not matched to a gene: 17. CDR3 size: 17 residues. CDR1 is MNHEY and CDR2 is SMNVEV in the germline V gene (reference sequence). Here the CDR3 reads CASSRFDGGGGRDTQYF. DNA of the CDR3: TGTGCCAGCAGTCGATTTGATGGCGGGGGAGGCCGGGATACGCAGTATTTT.

This clone was seen a single time. CDR3 residues: CATSEPQGIDEQYF. The CDR3 region has the DNA TGTGCCACCAGTGAACCCCAGGGCATCGACGAGCAGTACTTC. This chain joins TRBV24-1 and TRBJ2-7, with D perhaps TRBD1 (5 bases). The V and J ends lost 4 bases and 5 bases respectively, with 14 bases between them. This CDR3 has 14 amino acids. Per germline, CDR1 KGHDR and CDR2 SFDVKD.

The rearrangement joins TRBV3-1 (or the pseudogene TRBV3-2) to TRBJ1-1; no clear D. The germline gives CDR1 LGHDT, CDR2 YNNKEL (reference sequence). Trimming took off 0 bases at V and 7 bases at J, with 9 bases between the two ends. The CDR3 consists of 13 residues. CDR3 nucleotides: TGTGCCAGCAGCCAAGAGGGTCAGCGTGAAGCTTTCTTT. Its protein is CASSQEGQREAFF.

This clone was observed a few times. This chain uses TRBV4-1 with TRBJ1-1; no clear D. Between the trimmed V and J ends, which lost 0 bases and 10 bases, there was a span of 15 bases. Germline assignment: CDR1 MGHRA and CDR2 YSYEKL. The CDR3 contains 14 residues. The DNA for the CDR3 is TGCGCCAGCAGCCAAGATAGGGCTAATGCGGGAGCTTTCTTT. Protein sequence: CASSQDRANAGAFF.

The chain employs TRBV3-1 (or the pseudogene TRBV3-2) and TRBJ1-4; 7 bases are a match to TRBD1. CDR1 and CDR2 (germline): LGHDT, YNNKEL (reference sequence). The V and J ends lost 4 bases and 4 bases, in that order; junction bases with no gene match: 6. The CDR3 loop spans 15 amino acids. Here the CDR3 reads CASSRPGQINEKLFF. CDR3 nucleotide sequence: TGTGCCAGCAGCCGACCGGGACAGATTAATGAAAAACTGTTTTTT.

The chain combines TRBV5-1 with TRBJ2-2, with 10 bases identical to TRBD1. J lost 5 bases, V lost 7 bases, and 8 bases had no gene match. The germline gives CDR1 SGHRS, CDR2 YFSETQ. The CDR3 loop spans 15 amino acids. CDR3 residues: CASELDRGRTGELFF. The CDR3 coding sequence is TGCGCCAGCGAGCTTGACAGGGGGCGAACCGGGGAGCTGTTTTTT.

This sequence joins TRBV12-5 and TRBJ2-1; D may be TRBD1 (6 bases). V shed 5 bases and J shed 8 bases, with 13 bases lying between them. The CDR3 is 13 residues long. Germline loops: CDR1 LGHNT, CDR2 FRNRAP. In nucleotides, the CDR3 is TGTGCTAGTGGTAACACCCCAGGGGATGAGCAGTTCTTC. Encoded protein: CASGNTPGDEQFF.

This chain connects TRBV19 to TRBJ1-1; TRBD1 matches at 7 bases. The CDR3 length is 13 residues. V trimming: 4 bases; J trimming: 5 bases; junction bases outside the gene matches: 4. Germline assignment: CDR1 LNHDA and CDR2 SQIVND (reference sequence). CDR3 amino acids: CASSKRQGTEAFF. Written as DNA, the CDR3 is TGTGCCAGTAGTAAAAGACAGGGTACTGAAGCTTTCTTT. Supplemented by reference TRBV19 and TRBJ1-1, the full variable domain reads DGGITQSPKYLFRKEGQNVTLSCEQNLNHDAMYWYRQDPGQGLRLIYYSQIVNDFQKGDIAEGYSVSREKKESFPLTVTSAQKNPTAFYLCASSKRQGTEAFFGQGTRLTVV.

The chain couples TRBV5-1 to TRBJ1-5; a possible D gene is TRBD1 (5 bases). CDR1 is SGHRS, CDR2 YFSETQ, per germline. The CDR3 is made up of 18 amino acids. V lost 0 bases, J lost 2 bases, and 18 bases lay in between. CDR3 protein: CASSLDGAGGGGNQPQHF. CDR3 DNA: TGCGCCAGCAGCTTGGATGGGGCAGGAGGTGGAGGCAATCAGCCCCAGCATTTT.

The chain has TRBV20-1 and TRBJ2-3; TRBD2 matches at 8 bases. Trimming at V came to 3 bases and at J to 0 bases, leaving 23 bases not matched to a gene. The length of the CDR3 is 21 residues. Per germline, CDR1 DFQATT and CDR2 SNEGSKA (reference sequence). In DNA form, the CDR3 reads TGCAGTGCTAGTGCCCCCTTCCTAGCGGGTGAAGCCCCTGTTAGCACAGATACGCAGTATTTT. This gives the protein CSASAPFLAGEAPVSTDTQYF.

This rearrangement joins TRBV6-1 to TRBJ2-5; 11 positions agree with TRBD2. Germline trimming cut 2 bases from V and 4 bases from J; bases unmatched to any gene: 3. Germline V gene sequence: CDR1 MNHNS, CDR2 SASEGT. This CDR3 contains 15 residues. CDR3 nucleotide sequence: TGTGCCAGCAGTGAATTAGCGGGGGGGCCAGAGACCCAGTACTTC. Translating gives CASSELAGGPETQYF.

This chain uses TRBV7-9 with TRBJ1-2; possibly TRBD1 for D (5 bases). Germline CDR1 is SEHNR and CDR2 is FQNEAQ (reference sequence). Trimming left V 5 bases short and J 4 bases short, with 11 bases between. This CDR3 comprises 13 residues. This CDR3 is CASSPQGFYGYTF. The CDR3 DNA reads TGTGCCAGCAGCCCCCAGGGATTCTATGGCTACACCTTC.

The chain joins TRBV24-1 to TRBJ2-7, with TRBD1 matching over 9 bases. The CDR3 is made up of 16 amino acids. Germline loops: CDR1 KGHDR, CDR2 SFDVKD. The J segment lost 4 bases and the V segment lost 3 bases, leaving 9 bases of the junction unmatched. CDR3 protein: CATSDPRDRAPYEQYF. CDR3 DNA sequence: TGTGCCACCAGTGATCCCCGGGACAGGGCCCCTTACGAGCAGTACTTC.

V usage is TRBV18 and J usage is TRBJ1-2, with TRBD1 identical over 8 bases. The length of the CDR3 is 16 residues. V dropped 3 bases and J dropped 8; count of bases not matched to a gene: 14. Germline V lookup: CDR1 KGHSH, CDR2 LQKENI. CDR3: CASSPYLPGQDDGYTF. Here the CDR3 DNA reads TGTGCCAGCTCACCTTATCTTCCGGGACAGGATGACGGCTACACCTTC.

The CDR3 here is CASSEFQRTSGVEQFF. CDR3 sequence (DNA): TGCGCCAGCAGTGAGTTTCAAAGGACTAGCGGAGTCGAGCAGTTCTTC. The chain combines TRBV10-1 with TRBJ2-1; 10 bases are a match to TRBD2. With 1 base clipped from V and 10 bases from J, the junction kept 10 bases outside the gene matches. Germline CDR1 is WNHNN and CDR2 is SYGVQD (reference sequence). The CDR3 runs 16 residues.

This chain connects TRBV30 to TRBJ2-3; no clear D. Trimming removed 3 bases from V and 2 bases from J, with 12 bases in between. The CDR3 is made up of 14 amino acids. CDR1 is GTSNPN, CDR2 SVGIG, per germline (reference sequence). CDR3 nucleotides: TGTGCCTGGAGCCTCGGTTCTGACACAGATACGCAGTATTTT. Protein product: CAWSLGSDTDTQYF.

This clone was detected a few times. The chain employs TRBV6-5 and TRBJ1-6; D possibly corresponds to TRBD1 (5 bases). Deletions cut 8 bases from V and 5 bases from J, with 10 bases between. This CDR3 is 13 amino acids long. Germline V gene lookup returns CDR1 MNHEY and CDR2 SVGAGI. The CDR3 nucleotides read TGTGCCAGCTTAGGGACGGATAATTCACCCCTCCACTTT. Amino acids: CASLGTDNSPLHF.

The chain is built from TRBV9 and TRBJ2-7; tentative D call: TRBD1 (6 bases). Trimming took off 3 bases at V and 0 bases at J, with 10 bases between the two ends. This CDR3 comprises 14 residues. Germline V CDR1 and CDR2: SGDLS, YYNGEE. CDR3 sequence (DNA): TGTGCCAGCAGCGAAGGACAGCTCTCCTACGAGCAGTACTTC. Its protein product is CASSEGQLSYEQYF.

This clone was seen a handful of times. The genes are TRBV5-4 and TRBJ2-1; 12 positions match TRBD1. Germline lookup yields CDR1 SGHNT and CDR2 YYREEE (reference sequence). Trimming at V came to 6 bases and at J to 9 bases, leaving 10 bases not matched to a gene. This CDR3 contains 15 residues. Here the CDR3 reads CASIPGQGAAGEQFF. In DNA, the CDR3 is TGTGCCAGCATTCCGGGACAGGGGGCGGCGGGTGAGCAGTTCTTC.

The chain combines TRBV27 with TRBJ1-6; D gene uncertain. Germline assignment: CDR1 MNHEY and CDR2 SMNVEV (reference sequence). The V end was cut by 6 bases, the J end by 5 bases, with 11 bases between. The CDR3 has 14 amino acids. The CDR3 DNA reads as TGTGCCAGCAGCCAACAGAATAATAATTCACCCCTCCACTTT. Translated: CASSQQNNNSPLHF.